This T cell receptor beta chain was profiled in a study of shared clonotypes between healthy human individuals. This CDR3 is 14 amino acids long. CDR1 and CDR2 (germline): MNHEY, SMNVEV (reference sequence). V lost 10 bases and J lost 0; bases outside the gene matches: 4. Assay: immunoSEQ multiplex PCR; the TCRdb copy retains only in-frame clones and omits some. The sample includes 2 million to 2.5 million clones, roughly 93% of them seen just once. Donors, without exception, were Caucasian adults residing in Nashville, Tennessee. The chain joins TRBV27 to TRBJ2-2, with 8 bases matching TRBD1. This TCR was sampled from a man aged 18 to 30 in good health. Some clones in this sample may be carry-over from other donors' samples. Sequencing was performed on naive CD4+ T cells from PBMCs. Subset denoted: CD45RA+ positively selected. The CDR3 here is CATRTGTNTGELFF. CDR3 DNA sequence: TGTGCCACCAGGACAGGGACGAACACCGGGGAGCTGTTTTTT.